Sequencing of this T cell receptor beta chain was carried out in a study of cytomegalovirus exposure and HLA in healthy donors. Study at large: Early released data had about 85 million unique TCRs, all coming from HLA-typed donors. The study's findings and limits: With later analysis, a missense DCLRE1C variant became linked to TCR beta V- and J-gene trimming. Reportedly, a later analysis found an Asian-associated ancestry cluster had fewer N-insertions than the roughly 700-donor mean.

Germline CDR1 reads MNHEY; CDR2 reads SMNVEV (reference sequence). CDR3 length equals 14 residues. With V trimmed by 5 bases and J by 10 bases, 5 bases remained unmatched. The PCR ran on 60 Vbeta and 13 Jbeta primers. The table came from immunoSEQ multiplex PCR; TCRdb's copy has only in-frame clones and leaves some out. Of some 99,000 clones listed, approximately 70% were seen once; the top ten hold approximately 5.5%. This clone was observed a few times. No antigen is known for it. The chain recombines TRBV27 with TRBJ2-1; 13 bases are a match to TRBD2. The sequenced sample consisted of PBMCs. This receptor was obtained from a woman in her sixties or seventies in good health and CMV-seropositive. The CDR3 nucleotides read TGTGCCAGCAGTCTCTCGGGACTAGCGGGGGAGCAGTTCTTC. Protein: CASSLSGLAGEQFF.